This TCR beta chain was obtained from a study of T cell clonotyping in hematopoietic cell transplantation. Study conclusions and caveats: Cells were unsorted, so CD4 and CD8 contributions were not separated. Broader posttransplant TCR repertoire diversity was predicted by graft donor and pretransplant recipient Inverse Simpson Index values.

Assay used: immunoSEQ multiplex PCR; TCRdb lists only in-frame clones, some missing. The table lists about 16,000 clones, 80% to 90% of them singletons. As concerns this clone: The target antigen is unknown.

This CDR3 is 15 amino acids long. V was cut by 6 bases and J by 0 bases, with 14 bases left in between. From germline, CDR1 is MNHEY and CDR2 SVGAGI. This sequence originates from a woman aged 35 to 49 in good health. Some clones in this sample may be carry-over from other donors' samples. This rearrangement joins TRBV6-5 to TRBJ1-1; a possible D gene is TRBD1 (5 bases). The sample consisted of peripheral blood mononuclear cells. CDR3 region: CASRTPGHMNTEAFF. The CDR3 coding sequence is TGTGCCAGCAGGACGCCCGGACACATGAACACTGAAGCTTTCTTT.